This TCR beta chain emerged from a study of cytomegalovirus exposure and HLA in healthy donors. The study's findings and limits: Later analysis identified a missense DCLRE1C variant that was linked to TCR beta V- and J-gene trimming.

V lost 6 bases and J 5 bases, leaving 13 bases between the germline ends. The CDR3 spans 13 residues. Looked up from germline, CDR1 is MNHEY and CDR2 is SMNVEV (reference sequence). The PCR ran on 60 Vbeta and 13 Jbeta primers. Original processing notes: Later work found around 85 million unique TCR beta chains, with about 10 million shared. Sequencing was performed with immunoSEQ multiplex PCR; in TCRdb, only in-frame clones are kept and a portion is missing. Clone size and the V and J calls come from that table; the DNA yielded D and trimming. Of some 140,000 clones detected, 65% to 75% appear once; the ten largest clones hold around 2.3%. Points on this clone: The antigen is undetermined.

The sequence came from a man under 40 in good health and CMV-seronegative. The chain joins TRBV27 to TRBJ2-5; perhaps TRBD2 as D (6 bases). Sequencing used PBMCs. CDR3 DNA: TGTGCCAGCAGGCGGGGACTTAGCGAGACCCAGTACTTC. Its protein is CASRRGLSETQYF.